The T cell receptor (beta chain) under discussion was sequenced for a study of chronic HIV infection and antiretroviral therapy. This clonotype was seen a few times. The V gene lost 5 bases and the J gene lost 10 bases, with 9 bases spanning the gap. Germline CDR1 and CDR2: SEHNR and FQNEAQ (reference sequence). This CDR3 is 11 amino acids long. TCRdb processed the 5' RACE reads anew with MiXCR; each CDR3 protein has one entry. The sample has under 55,000 distinct CDR3 sequences; about 18% are singletons. The chain uses TRBV7-9 and TRBJ2-1; D is unclear. The receptor's source is an adult who had HIV and had not received antiretroviral therapy, or was an uninfected healthy control (not recorded which). The sample comprised peripheral blood. The chain's CDR3 is CASSPAVEQFF. For the CDR3, the DNA is TGTGCCAGCAGCCCCGCCGTCGAGCAGTTCTTC.